This T cell receptor beta chain appears in the sequencing data of a study of cytomegalovirus exposure and HLA in healthy donors. Findings and limits, study-wide: A list of more than 150 TCR beta chains associated with cytomegalovirus was given. As a later analysis showed, a missense DCLRE1C variant was linked to trimming of TCR beta V- and J-genes.

The PCR had 60 Vbeta and 13 Jbeta primers. Profiling relied on immunoSEQ multiplex PCR, and the TCRdb table lists in-frame clones only, not all of them. The sample shows 200,000 to 250,000 clones, roughly 80% of them seen only once. Germline CDR1 MNHNS, CDR2 SASEGT. With 2 bases clipped from V and 4 bases from J, the junction kept 3 bases outside the gene matches. The CDR3 runs 14 residues. A note on this clone: The target antigen is unknown.

Sequencing was performed on PBMCs. V and J are TRBV6-1 and TRBJ2-7; 9 bases are a match to TRBD1. This receptor was identified in a girl aged 2-10 years in good health and CMV-seronegative. CDR3: CASSEKGTGYEQYF. The CDR3 DNA is TGTGCCAGCAGTGAAAAGGGGACAGGGTACGAGCAGTACTTC.